A single sample gave rise to the 2 T cell receptor beta chains below, sequenced in a study of blood T cell repertoires in COVID-19. Sequencing was performed with immunoSEQ multiplex PCR; in TCRdb, only in-frame clones are kept and a portion is missing. The sample lists about 130,000 clones; 90% were seen once. Sequenced material: peripheral blood. The receptors originated from a man in his sixties with COVID-19, enrolled during active disease.

V usage is TRBV30 and J usage is TRBJ2-5; maybe TRBD1 (5 bases). V shed 0 bases and J shed 10 bases, with 15 bases lying between them. This CDR3 has 13 amino acids. Germline loops: CDR1 GTSNPN, CDR2 SVGIG (reference sequence). CDR3 nucleotide sequence: TGTGCCTGGAGTGTAGACAGCCTGGTAAGCCAGTACTTC. The encoded protein is CAWSVDSLVSQYF.

The gene calls are TRBV6-2 or TRBV6-3 and TRBJ2-5; the match to TRBD2 covers 13 bases. In germline, CDR1 is MNHEY, CDR2 SVGEGT. With V trimmed by 4 bases and J by 1 base, 9 bases remained unmatched. The CDR3 has 18 residues. This chain's CDR3 is CASSSLDRLAGGQETQYF. The CDR3 nucleotides are TGTGCCAGCAGTTCTTTAGATCGACTAGCGGGAGGCCAAGAGACCCAGTACTTC.